The 7 T cell receptor beta chains below come from one sample, sequenced in a study of blood T cell repertoires in COVID-19. Sequenced by immunoSEQ multiplex PCR; TCRdb stores in-frame clones only, minus some. Among 55,000 or so clones listed, over 75% were seen once. The material sequenced was peripheral blood. These receptors came from a man aged 40-49 years with acute or convalescent COVID-19.

This chain uses TRBV30 with TRBJ1-1; D call uncertain. Germline V lookup: CDR1 GTSNPN, CDR2 SVGIG (reference sequence). Trimming pared 0 bases from V and 0 bases from J, leaving 5 bases between. The CDR3 totals 13 residues. The CDR3 DNA reads as TGTGCCTGGAGTGTACTTATGAACACTGAAGCTTTCTTT. Protein sequence: CAWSVLMNTEAFF.

This clone was seen a handful of times. This chain uses TRBV19 with TRBJ1-2, with a tentative D call TRBD1 (6 bases). Germline V gene lookup returns CDR1 LNHDA and CDR2 SQIVND (reference sequence). The CDR3 runs 13 residues. Deletions cut 0 bases from V and 9 bases from J, with 11 bases between. The CDR3: CASSIDRGGSYTF. The CDR3 DNA sequence: TGTGCCAGTAGTATAGACAGGGGTGGGAGCTACACCTTC.

The V and J genes are TRBV7-2 and TRBJ2-1, with 9 bases matching TRBD2. The germline CDR1 and CDR2 sequences are SGHTA and FQGNSA. V lost 4 bases to trimming and J lost 0 bases; unmatched junction nucleotides: 13. This CDR3 has 19 amino acids. CDR3 loop: CASSSPGGRAPGSYNEQFF. The CDR3 nucleotides are TGTGCCAGCAGCTCACCTGGCGGGAGGGCCCCGGGCTCCTACAATGAGCAGTTCTTC.

V gene TRBV18 combines with J gene TRBJ1-5; D unresolved. The CDR3 totals 14 residues. Looked up from germline, CDR1 is KGHSH and CDR2 is LQKENI. V dropped 2 bases and J dropped 3 bases, with 8 bases sitting between them. The CDR3 DNA reads TGTGCCAGCTCACCAACCGGTGACAATCAGCCCCAGCATTTT. Its protein is CASSPTGDNQPQHF.

This clone was seen once. The CDR3 DNA reads as TGTGCCAGCAGCCTTCCAGGGAACAATCAGCCCCAGCATTTT. Encoded protein: CASSLPGNNQPQHF. This chain joins TRBV6-6 and TRBJ1-5; a possible D gene is TRBD1 (5 bases). V lost 6 bases and J lost 3, with 12 bases in between. CDR1 MNHNY and CDR2 SVGAGI come from the germline V gene (reference sequence). The CDR3 runs 14 residues.

The V gene is TRBV3-1 (or the pseudogene TRBV3-2), the J gene TRBJ2-1, with 8 bases aligning to TRBD2. Germline V gives CDR1 LGHDT, CDR2 YNNKEL (reference sequence). J lost 6 bases, V lost 1 base, and 11 bases had no gene match. The CDR3 extends over 17 amino acids. CDR3 sequence reads: CASSQAVISGNGNEQFF. The CDR3 nucleotides read TGTGCCAGCAGCCAAGCCGTGATTAGCGGGAACGGCAATGAGCAGTTCTTC.

The CDR3 loop reads CASSIHSGAGGNEQFF. In nucleotides, the CDR3 is TGTGCCAGTAGTATCCATTCTGGAGCGGGAGGTAATGAGCAGTTCTTC. The gene calls are TRBV19 and TRBJ2-1; 9 bases map to TRBD2. Germline CDR1 is LNHDA and CDR2 is SQIVND (reference sequence). Trimming at V came to 3 bases and at J to 7 bases, leaving 10 bases not matched to a gene. The CDR3 contains 16 residues.